The 19 T cell receptor beta chains reported below all come from one sample, sequenced in a study of blood T cell repertoires in COVID-19 (dated by TCRdb to between 2020 and 2021). Library generation was performed with the immunoSEQ multiplex PCR assay. This immuneACCESS table, as held by TCRdb, lists in-frame sequences with V and J called but not all clones. Of the missing ones, under half trace to an unresolved V gene in checked studies; the others have no known cause. The sample table records under 200,000 clones; around four fifths of these occur just once. Of the sample, roughly 19% falls within the top ten clones. The material sequenced was peripheral blood. The receptors shown here come from a woman in her 70s who had recovered from COVID-19.

The chain joins TRBV30 to TRBJ1-2; 9 bases are a match to TRBD1. The CDR3 runs 14 residues. Germline values: CDR1 GTSNPN, CDR2 SVGIG (reference sequence). With V trimmed by 2 bases and J by 2 bases, 3 bases remained unmatched. Here the CDR3 DNA reads TGTGCCTGGAGTCCCGACAGGGGGAACTATGGCTACACCTTC. Its protein is CAWSPDRGNYGYTF.

The gene calls are TRBV5-1 and TRBJ2-1; 7 nucleotides agree with TRBD1. CDR3 length: 14 amino acids. Trimming at V came to 3 bases and at J to 4 bases, leaving 4 bases not matched to a gene. The germline V gene encodes CDR1 SGHRS and CDR2 YFSETQ. The CDR3 is CASSSRDRYNEQFF. The CDR3 coding sequence is TGCGCCAGCAGCTCCCGGGACAGATACAATGAGCAGTTCTTC.

The chain links TRBV5-4 to TRBJ2-1, with TRBD2 identical over 8 bases. Germline V gene lookup returns CDR1 SGHNT and CDR2 YYREEE (reference sequence). The length of the CDR3 is 19 residues. Unmatched junction bases numbered 16, after V lost 4 bases and J lost 1 base. CDR3 protein: CASSGESGSGAGSYNEQFF. As DNA, the CDR3 is TGTGCCAGCAGCGGAGAAAGCGGGAGTGGGGCTGGGTCCTACAATGAGCAGTTCTTC.

The chain couples TRBV15 to TRBJ1-2; D is uncertain. Germline values: CDR1 LNHNV, CDR2 YYDKDF (reference sequence). The CDR3 runs 12 residues. V was shortened by 4 bases and J by 2 bases, with 5 bases between the two germline ends. The chain's CDR3 is CATSTLNYGYTF. DNA of the CDR3: TGTGCCACCAGCACCCTGAACTATGGCTACACCTTC. Complete variable domain (other parts from reference TRBV15 and TRBJ1-2): DAMVIQNPRYQVTQFGKPVTLSCSQTLNHNVMYWYQQKSSQAPKLLFHYYDKDFNNEADTPDNFQSRRPNTSFCFLDIRSPGLGDTAMYLCATSTLNYGYTFGSGTRLTVV.

The genes are TRBV5-1 and TRBJ1-2; D gene ambiguous. The germline V and J ends were trimmed by 2 bases and 0 bases, with 14 bases remaining between them. The germline CDR1 and CDR2 sequences are SGHRS and YFSETQ. The CDR3 has 16 residues. For the CDR3, the DNA is TGCGCCAGCAGCTTAACCCAAGCGTACACTAACTATGGCTACACCTTC. Amino acid sequence: CASSLTQAYTNYGYTF.

The chain is built from TRBV18 and TRBJ2-5; TRBD2 is a possible D gene (5 bases). Germline loops: CDR1 KGHSH, CDR2 LQKENI. V lost 3 bases and J lost 5, with 13 bases in between. The CDR3 totals 14 residues. This chain's CDR3 is CASSPQRGGETQYF. CDR3 DNA: TGTGCCAGCTCACCCCAAAGAGGCGGGGAGACCCAGTACTTC.

The V call is TRBV15, the J call TRBJ2-1; maybe TRBD2 (6 bases). This CDR3 has 15 amino acids. V dropped 5 bases and J dropped 3 bases, with 14 bases sitting between them. The V gene's germline CDR1 is LNHNV and CDR2 YYDKDF (reference sequence). Written as DNA, the CDR3 is TGTGCCACCAGCTGGGACTCCTCCCTCTACAATGAGCAGTTCTTC. Its translation: CATSWDSSLYNEQFF. The full variable domain, rest sourced from reference TRBV15 and TRBJ2-1, is DAMVIQNPRYQVTQFGKPVTLSCSQTLNHNVMYWYQQKSSQAPKLLFHYYDKDFNNEADTPDNFQSRRPNTSFCFLDIRSPGLGDTAMYLCATSWDSSLYNEQFFGPGTRLTVL.

The rearrangement links TRBV19 to TRBJ2-7, with 10 bases aligning to TRBD1. This CDR3 is 16 amino acids long. The J segment lost 4 bases and the V segment lost 3 bases, leaving 9 bases of the junction unmatched. Germline CDR1 is LNHDA and CDR2 is SQIVND (reference sequence). DNA for the CDR3: TGTGCCAGTAGTATCTACCCGGGACAGGGGTCTTACGAGCAGTACTTC. Protein product: CASSIYPGQGSYEQYF.

The rearrangement uses TRBV4-2 and TRBJ2-7; 12 nucleotides match TRBD2. In germline, CDR1 is LGHNA, CDR2 YNFKEQ. The CDR3 is made up of 17 amino acids. Unmatched junction bases numbered 11, after V lost 5 bases and J lost 3 bases. CDR3 coding DNA: TGTGCCAGCAGCATCAGGGCCCCGACTAGCGGGAGCTACGAGCAGTACTTC. It yields the protein CASSIRAPTSGSYEQYF.

V gene TRBV7-9 combines with J gene TRBJ2-3; 7 nucleotides agree with TRBD2. This CDR3 is built from 16 residues. V was clipped by 0 bases and J by 4 bases; unmatched bases: 7. CDR1 is SEHNR and CDR2 is FQNEAQ in the germline V gene (reference sequence). In DNA form, the CDR3 reads TGTGCCAGCAGCTTAGCGTTTTACCGGGGGGCAGATACGCAGTATTTT. Its translation is CASSLAFYRGADTQYF.

The J gene is TRBJ2-7, the V gene TRBV10-3, with 10 bases fitting TRBD1. Germline values: CDR1 ENHRY, CDR2 SYGVKD. The CDR3 extends over 14 amino acids. J was trimmed by 3 bases and V by 7 bases; bases with no gene match: 6. The chain's CDR3 is CAITTGTGDYEQYF. The CDR3 nucleotides read TGTGCCATCACAACAGGGACAGGGGACTACGAGCAGTACTTC.

The chain links TRBV5-1 to TRBJ1-4; D gene unclear. The CDR3 length is 15 residues. The ends were cut back, 0 bases at V and 5 bases at J, with 11 bases in the middle. Per the germline V gene, CDR1 is SGHRS and CDR2 is YFSETQ. CDR3 DNA sequence: TGCGCCAGCAGCTTGGCCCCGAACGGGAATGAAAAACTGTTTTTT. As protein: CASSLAPNGNEKLFF.

J is TRBJ1-2 and V is TRBV7-2; the D gene is possibly TRBD1 (6 bases). Germline values: CDR1 SGHTA, CDR2 FQGNSA. Trimming took off 4 bases at V and 8 bases at J, with 14 bases between the two ends. The CDR3 loop spans 13 amino acids. CDR3 bases: TGTGCCAGCAGCTCCCAGGGTAGGGGGGGCTACACCTTC. As protein: CASSSQGRGGYTF. Drawing the rest from reference TRBV7-2 and TRBJ1-2, the complete variable domain is GAGVSQSPSNKVTEKGKDVELRCDPISGHTALYWYRQSLGQGLEFLIYFQGNSAPDKSGLPSDRFSAERTGGSVSTLTIQRTQQEDSAVYLCASSSQGRGGYTFGSGTRLTVV.

The chain combines TRBV29-1 with TRBJ2-7, with 9 bases matching TRBD1. Germline-derived CDR1 and CDR2 are SQVTM and ANQGSEA. J lost 3 bases, V lost 6 bases, and 6 bases had no gene match. The CDR3 totals 13 residues. CDR3 protein: CSVRTGDLYEQYF. CDR3 nucleotide sequence: TGCAGCGTCCGGACAGGGGACCTCTACGAGCAGTACTTC.

This chain connects TRBV7-2 to TRBJ2-1; 12 nucleotides agree with TRBD2. The germline CDR1 and CDR2 sequences are SGHTA and FQGNSA. J lost 10 bases, V lost 4 bases, and 17 bases had no gene match. This CDR3 spans 18 amino acids. The CDR3 sequence: CASSWAPGGPLAGGEQFF. DNA for the CDR3: TGTGCCAGCAGCTGGGCACCTGGCGGCCCGCTAGCGGGAGGGGAGCAGTTCTTC.

The CDR3 loop is CASSPLDRRENSPLHF. The CDR3 bases are TGTGCCAGCTCACCCCTGGACAGGCGAGAAAATTCACCCCTCCACTTT. The chain has TRBV18 and TRBJ1-6, with 7 bases that match TRBD1. The CDR3 is made up of 16 amino acids. The V and J ends lost 3 bases and 7 bases, in that order; junction bases with no gene match: 9. From germline, CDR1 is KGHSH and CDR2 LQKENI.

This clone was counted once. V gene TRBV5-1 combines with J gene TRBJ1-4; D gene ambiguous. The ends were cut back, 4 bases at V and 2 bases at J, with 9 bases in the middle. Germline CDR1 reads SGHRS; CDR2 reads YFSETQ. There are 14 residues in the CDR3. CDR3: CASSPGGTNEKLFF. In nucleotides, the CDR3 is TGCGCCAGCAGCCCGGGAGGGACTAATGAAAAACTGTTTTTT. Variable domain in full (rest from reference TRBV5-1 and TRBJ1-4): KAGVTQTPRYLIKTRGQQVTLSCSPISGHRSVSWYQQTPGQGLQFLFEYFSETQRNKGNFPGRFSGRQFSNSRSEMNVSTLELGDSALYLCASSPGGTNEKLFFGSGTQLSVL.

The V call is TRBV6-6, the J call TRBJ2-3; no clear D. This CDR3 has 13 amino acids. Germline values: CDR1 MNHNY, CDR2 SVGAGI (reference sequence). Trimming stripped 8 bases from V and 5 bases from J, with 14 bases between. This CDR3 is CASSAWAVDTQYF. The CDR3 bases are TGTGCCAGCTCTGCGTGGGCAGTAGATACGCAGTATTTT.

The rearrangement links TRBV19 to TRBJ2-1, with 8 nucleotides matching TRBD2. The CDR3 sequence is 17 residues long. V was pared by 5 bases and J by 0 bases, with 9 bases of the junction left unmatched. Germline values: CDR1 LNHDA, CDR2 SQIVND (reference sequence). The CDR3 DNA is TGTGCCAGTAGTCCGACTAGCGCCTATGGCTCCTACAATGAGCAGTTCTTC. This codes for CASSPTSAYGSYNEQFF.